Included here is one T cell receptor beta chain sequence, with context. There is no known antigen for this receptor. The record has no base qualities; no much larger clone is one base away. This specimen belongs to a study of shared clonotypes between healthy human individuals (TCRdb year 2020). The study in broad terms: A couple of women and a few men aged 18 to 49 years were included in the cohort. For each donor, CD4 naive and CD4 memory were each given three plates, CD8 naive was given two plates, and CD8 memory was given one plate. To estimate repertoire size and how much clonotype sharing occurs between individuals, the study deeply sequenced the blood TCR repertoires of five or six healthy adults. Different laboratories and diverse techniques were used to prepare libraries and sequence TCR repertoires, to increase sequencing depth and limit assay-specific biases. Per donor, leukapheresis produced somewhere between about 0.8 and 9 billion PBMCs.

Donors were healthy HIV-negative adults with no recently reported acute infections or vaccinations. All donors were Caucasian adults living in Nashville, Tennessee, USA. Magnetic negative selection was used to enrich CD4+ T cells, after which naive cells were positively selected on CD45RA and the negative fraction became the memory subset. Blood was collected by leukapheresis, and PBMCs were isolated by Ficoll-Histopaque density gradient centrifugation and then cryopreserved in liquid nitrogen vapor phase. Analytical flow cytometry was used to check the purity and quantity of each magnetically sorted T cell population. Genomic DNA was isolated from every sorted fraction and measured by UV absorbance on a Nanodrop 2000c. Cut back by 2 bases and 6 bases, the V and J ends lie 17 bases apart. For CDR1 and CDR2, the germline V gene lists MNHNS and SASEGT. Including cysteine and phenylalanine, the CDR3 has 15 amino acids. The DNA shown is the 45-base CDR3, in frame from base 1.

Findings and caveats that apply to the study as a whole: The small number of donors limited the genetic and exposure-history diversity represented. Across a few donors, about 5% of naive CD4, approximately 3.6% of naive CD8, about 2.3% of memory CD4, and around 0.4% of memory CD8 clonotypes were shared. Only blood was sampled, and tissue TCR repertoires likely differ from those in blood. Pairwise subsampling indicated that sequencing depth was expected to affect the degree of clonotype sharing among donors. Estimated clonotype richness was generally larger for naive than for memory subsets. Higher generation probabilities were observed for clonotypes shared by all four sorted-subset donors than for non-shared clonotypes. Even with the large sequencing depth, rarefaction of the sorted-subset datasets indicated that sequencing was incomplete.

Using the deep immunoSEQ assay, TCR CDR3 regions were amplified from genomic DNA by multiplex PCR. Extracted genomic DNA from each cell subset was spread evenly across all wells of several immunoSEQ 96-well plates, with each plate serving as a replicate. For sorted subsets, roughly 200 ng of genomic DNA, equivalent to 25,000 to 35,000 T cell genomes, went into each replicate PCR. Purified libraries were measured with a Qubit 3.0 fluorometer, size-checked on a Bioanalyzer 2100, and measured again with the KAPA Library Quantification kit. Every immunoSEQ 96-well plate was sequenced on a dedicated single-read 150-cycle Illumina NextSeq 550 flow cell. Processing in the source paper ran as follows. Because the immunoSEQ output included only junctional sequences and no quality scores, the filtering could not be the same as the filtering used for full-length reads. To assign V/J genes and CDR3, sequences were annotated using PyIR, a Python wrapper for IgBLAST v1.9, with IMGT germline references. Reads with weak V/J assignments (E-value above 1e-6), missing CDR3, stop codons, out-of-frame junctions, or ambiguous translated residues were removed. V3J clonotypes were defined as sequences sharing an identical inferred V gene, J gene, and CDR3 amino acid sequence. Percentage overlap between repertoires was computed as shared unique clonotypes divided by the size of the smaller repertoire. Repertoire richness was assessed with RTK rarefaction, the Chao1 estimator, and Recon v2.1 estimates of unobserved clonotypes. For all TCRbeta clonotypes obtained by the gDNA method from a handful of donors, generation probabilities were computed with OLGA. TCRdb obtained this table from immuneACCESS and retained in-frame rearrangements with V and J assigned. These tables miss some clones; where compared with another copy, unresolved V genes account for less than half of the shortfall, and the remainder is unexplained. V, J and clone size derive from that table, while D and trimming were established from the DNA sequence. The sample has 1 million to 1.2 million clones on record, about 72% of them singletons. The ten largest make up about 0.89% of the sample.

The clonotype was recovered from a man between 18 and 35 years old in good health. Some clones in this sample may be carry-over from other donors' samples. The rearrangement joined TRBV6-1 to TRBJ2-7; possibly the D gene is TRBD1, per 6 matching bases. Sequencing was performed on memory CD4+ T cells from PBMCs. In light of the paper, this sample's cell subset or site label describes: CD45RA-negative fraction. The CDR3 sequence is CASSEWGTRLGEQYF. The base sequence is TGTGCCAGCAGTGAATGGGGGACACGTTTAGGCGAGCAGTACTTC.